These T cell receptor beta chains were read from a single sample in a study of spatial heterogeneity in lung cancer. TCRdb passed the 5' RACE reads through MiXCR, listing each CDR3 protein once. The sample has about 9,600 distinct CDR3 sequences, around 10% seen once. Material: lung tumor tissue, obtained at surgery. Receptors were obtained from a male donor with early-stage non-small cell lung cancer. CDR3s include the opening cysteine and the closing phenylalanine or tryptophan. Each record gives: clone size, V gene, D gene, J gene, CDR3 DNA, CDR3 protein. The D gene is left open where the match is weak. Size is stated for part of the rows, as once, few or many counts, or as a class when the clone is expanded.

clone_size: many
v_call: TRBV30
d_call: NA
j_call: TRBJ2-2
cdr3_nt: TGTGCCTGGAGTGTACTTAACACCGGGGAGCTGTTTTTT
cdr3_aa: CAWSVLNTGELFF

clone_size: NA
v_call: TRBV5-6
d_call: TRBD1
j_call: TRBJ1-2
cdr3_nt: TGTGCCAGCAGCCTCGACAGGGGAACGGGTGGCTACACCTTC
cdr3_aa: CASSLDRGTGGYTF

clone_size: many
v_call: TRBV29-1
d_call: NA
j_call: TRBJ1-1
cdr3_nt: TGCAGCGTGCCAACAGGGAACACTGAAGCTTTCTTT
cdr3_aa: CSVPTGNTEAFF

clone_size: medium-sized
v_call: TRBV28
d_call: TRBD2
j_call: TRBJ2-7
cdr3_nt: TGTGCCAGCAGTTTATGTTGTCTAGCGGGGTATGAGCAGTACTTC
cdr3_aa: CASSLCCLAGYEQYF

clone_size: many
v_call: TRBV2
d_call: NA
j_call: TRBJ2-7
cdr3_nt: TGTGCCAGCAGCCTCGTTGGGGGTCCATCCTACGAGCAGTACTTC
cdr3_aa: CASSLVGGPSYEQYF

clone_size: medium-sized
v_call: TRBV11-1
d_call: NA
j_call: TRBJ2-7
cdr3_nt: TGTGCCAGCAGGGGACTGTTCTCCTACGAGCAGTACTTC
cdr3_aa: CASRGLFSYEQYF

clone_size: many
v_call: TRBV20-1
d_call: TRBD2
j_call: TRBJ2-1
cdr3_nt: TGCAGTGCTAGTCGAGCGGGAGGTGGGTACAATGAGCAGTTCTTC
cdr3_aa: CSASRAGGGYNEQFF

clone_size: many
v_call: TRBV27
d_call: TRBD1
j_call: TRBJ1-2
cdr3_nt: TGTGCCAGCAGTCTACGGTGGACAGGGACTAACTATGGCTACACCTTC
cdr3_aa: CASSLRWTGTNYGYTF

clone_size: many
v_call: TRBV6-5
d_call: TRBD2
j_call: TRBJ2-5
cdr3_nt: TGTGCCAGCAGTTACGTTTCCCGAGCGGGAGTTTCACAAGAGACCCAGTACTTC
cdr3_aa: CASSYVSRAGVSQETQYF

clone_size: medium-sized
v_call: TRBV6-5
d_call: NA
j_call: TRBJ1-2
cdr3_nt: TGTGCCAGCAGCAACAACGGTGGCTATGGCTACACCTTC
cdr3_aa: CASSNNGGYGYTF

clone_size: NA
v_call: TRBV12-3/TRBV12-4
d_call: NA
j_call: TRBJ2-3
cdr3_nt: TGTGCCAGCAGTTTAGCCCGCACAGATACGCAGTATTTT
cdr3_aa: CASSLARTDTQYF

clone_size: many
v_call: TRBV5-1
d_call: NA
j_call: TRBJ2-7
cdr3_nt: TGCGCCAGCAGCCCCCTGGGCGAGCACTCCTACGAGCAGTACTTC
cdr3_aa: CASSPLGEHSYEQYF

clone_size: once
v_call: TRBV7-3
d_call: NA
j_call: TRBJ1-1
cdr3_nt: TGTGCCAGCAGCTTAAATTCTAGGGGAGAAGCTTTCTTT
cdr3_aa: CASSLNSRGEAFF

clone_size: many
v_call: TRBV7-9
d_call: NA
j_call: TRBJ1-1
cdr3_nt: TGTGCCTTCGCCGCCGGGGCCCTGAACACTGAAGCTTTCTTT
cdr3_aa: CAFAAGALNTEAFF

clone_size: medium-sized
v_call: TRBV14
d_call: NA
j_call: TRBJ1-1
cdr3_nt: TGTGCCAGCAGCCAAGGGCAGAACACTGAAGCTTTCTTT
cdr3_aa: CASSQGQNTEAFF

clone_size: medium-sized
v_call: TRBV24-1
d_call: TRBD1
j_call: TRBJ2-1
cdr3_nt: TGTGCCACCAGTGACGGGACAGGGTCAGGTAATGAGCAGTTCTTC
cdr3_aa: CATSDGTGSGNEQFF

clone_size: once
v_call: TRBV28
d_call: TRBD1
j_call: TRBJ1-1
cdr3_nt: TGTGCCAGCAGCCCCTCCAGGGGGGCCCCCCTGAACACTGAAGCTTTCTTT
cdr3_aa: CASSPSRGAPLNTEAFF

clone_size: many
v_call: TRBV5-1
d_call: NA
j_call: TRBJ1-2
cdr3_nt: TGCGCCAGCAGCTTGGAGGCGATTGCAGACTATGGCTACACCTTC
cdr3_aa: CASSLEAIADYGYTF

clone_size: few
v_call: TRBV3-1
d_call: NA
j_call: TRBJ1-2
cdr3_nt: TGTGCCAGCAGCCATGCCTTCCCGGGGGATCGTGGCTACACCTTC
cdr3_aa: CASSHAFPGDRGYTF

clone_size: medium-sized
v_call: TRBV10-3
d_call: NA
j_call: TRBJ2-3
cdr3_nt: TGTGCCGGCCGGACTGGGGTTGGGGATACGCAGTATTTT
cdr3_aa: CAGRTGVGDTQYF

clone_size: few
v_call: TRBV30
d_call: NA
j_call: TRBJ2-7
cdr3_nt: TGTGCCTGGAAGGGACCCCGCTACGAGCAGTACTTC
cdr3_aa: CAWKGPRYEQYF

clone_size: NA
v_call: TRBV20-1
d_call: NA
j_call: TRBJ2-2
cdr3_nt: TGCAGTGCTAGACCCCCGGGGAGATTGAACACCGGGGAGCTGTTTTTT
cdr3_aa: CSARPPGRLNTGELFF

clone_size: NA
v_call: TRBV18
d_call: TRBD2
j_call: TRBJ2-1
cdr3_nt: TGTGCCAGCTCGCCAGGCCTTGAGACTAGCGGGAGGGCCGGGCAGTTCTTC
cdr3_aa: CASSPGLETSGRAGQFF

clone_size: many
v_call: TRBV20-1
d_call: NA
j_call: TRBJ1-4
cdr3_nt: TGCAGTGTCTCTAGCGAGGGAAGGACTAATGAAAAACTGTTTTTT
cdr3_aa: CSVSSEGRTNEKLFF

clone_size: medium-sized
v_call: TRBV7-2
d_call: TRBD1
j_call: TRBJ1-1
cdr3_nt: TGTGCCAGCAGCTTAGGGGACAGGATGAACACTGAAGCTTTCTTT
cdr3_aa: CASSLGDRMNTEAFF

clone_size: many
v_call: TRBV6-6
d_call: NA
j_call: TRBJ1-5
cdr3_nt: TGTGCCAGCAGTACACAGGGAAGCAATCAGCCCCAGCATTTT
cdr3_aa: CASSTQGSNQPQHF

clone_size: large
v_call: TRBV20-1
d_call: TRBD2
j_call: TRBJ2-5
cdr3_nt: TGCAGTGCTAGACTCGCTAGCGGACCACAAGAGACCCAGTACTTC
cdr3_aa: CSARLASGPQETQYF

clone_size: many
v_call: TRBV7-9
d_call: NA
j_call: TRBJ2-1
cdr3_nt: TGTGCCAGCGGGGGTGAGCTAACAATTCGGGATGAGCAGTTCTTC
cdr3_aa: CASGGELTIRDEQFF

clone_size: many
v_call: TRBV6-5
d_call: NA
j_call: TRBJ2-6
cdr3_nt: TGTGCCAGCAGAGAGAGACCTGGGGCCAACGTCCTGACTTTC
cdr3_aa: CASRERPGANVLTF

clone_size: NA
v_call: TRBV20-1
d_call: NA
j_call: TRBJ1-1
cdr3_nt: TGCAGTGCTCCCCTTGCAGGGAGTAACACTGAAGCTTTCTTT
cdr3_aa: CSAPLAGSNTEAFF

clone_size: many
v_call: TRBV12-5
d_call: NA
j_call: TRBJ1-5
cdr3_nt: TGTGCTAGTGGTTTGGTCCTGTCTGGGGAGCCCCAGCATTTT
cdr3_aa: CASGLVLSGEPQHF

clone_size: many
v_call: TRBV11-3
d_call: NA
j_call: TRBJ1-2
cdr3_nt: TGTGCCAGCAGCTTACGGGAATATGGCTACACCTTC
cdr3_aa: CASSLREYGYTF